One sample yielded the 9 T cell receptor beta chains listed below, sequenced in a study of monozygotic twins with inflammatory bowel disease. TCRdb reprocessed the 5' RACE reads, with one entry per CDR3 protein and no DNA. The listing records some 300,000 distinct CDR3 sequences. The specimen was blood. These TCRs come from a human donor with ulcerative colitis or Crohn's disease, or a healthy co-twin of an affected twin (not recorded which).

The V gene is TRBV7-4, the J gene TRBJ2-5; the D call from TCRdb, TRBD2, cannot be confirmed without DNA. The CDR3 consists of 18 residues. Germline CDR1 is SGHVT and CDR2 is SQSDAQ. This CDR3 is CASSAPTVPSGKIETQYF. The full variable domain, in which reference TRBV7-4 and TRBJ2-5 provide the parts outside the CDR3, is GAGVSQSPRYKVAKRGRDVALRCDSISGHVTLYWYRQTLGQGSEVLTYSQSDAQRDKSGRPSGRFSAERPERSVSTLKIQRTEQGDSAVYLCASSAPTVPSGKIETQYFGPGTRLLVL.

The rearrangement joins TRBV7-9 to TRBJ2-7; with no DNA, the TCRdb D assignment of TRBD1 cannot be verified. The CDR3 extends over 16 amino acids. Germline V gives CDR1 SEHNR, CDR2 FQNEAQ (reference sequence). The CDR3 loop is CASSNINTGKSYEQYF.

The chain joins TRBV4-3 to TRBJ1-5. Looked up from germline, CDR1 is LGHNA and CDR2 is YSLEER. There are 12 residues in the CDR3. This CDR3 is CASSQDGGPQHF.

The V and J genes are TRBV20-1 and TRBJ2-5; lacking DNA, the TRBD2 call made by TCRdb goes unchecked. Germline V gives CDR1 DFQATT, CDR2 SNEGSKA (reference sequence). The CDR3 is made up of 17 amino acids. The CDR3 sequence: CSARDFGLAGVGETQYF.

The chain carries TRBV27 and TRBJ1-1; TCRdb's D call of TRBD1 is untestable without DNA. Germline V CDR1 and CDR2: MNHEY, SMNVEV (reference sequence). The CDR3 totals 16 residues. CDR3 protein: CASSLLVTPGKRQAFF.

The chain carries TRBV27 and TRBJ2-7; lacking DNA, the TRBD1 call made by TCRdb goes unchecked. This CDR3 has 16 residues. Germline lookup yields CDR1 MNHEY and CDR2 SMNVEV (reference sequence). The CDR3 protein is CASSALGQVGSYEQYF.

The chain links TRBV12-3 or TRBV12-4 to TRBJ2-7. The CDR3 consists of 15 residues. The CDR3 here is CASSLASSGPYEQYF.

The chain recombines TRBV28 with TRBJ2-7; TCRdb calls TRBD1, which cannot be checked without DNA. Looked up from germline, CDR1 is MDHEN and CDR2 is SYDVKM. The CDR3 has 14 amino acids. Here the CDR3 reads CASSTGTGIYEQYF.

CDR3 amino acids: CATSIRGGHDEQYF. The chain joins TRBV15 to TRBJ2-7; without DNA, the TCRdb call of TRBD1 cannot be checked. Germline lookup yields CDR1 LNHNV and CDR2 YYDKDF (reference sequence). This CDR3 has 14 amino acids. Full variable domain (missing parts from reference TRBV15 and TRBJ2-7): DAMVIQNPRYQVTQFGKPVTLSCSQTLNHNVMYWYQQKSSQAPKLLFHYYDKDFNNEADTPDNFQSRRPNTSFCFLDIRSPGLGDTAMYLCATSIRGGHDEQYFGPGTRLTVT.